These 21 T cell receptor beta chains came from one sample sequenced in a study of blood T cell repertoires in COVID-19. The data were produced by immunoSEQ multiplex PCR, yet TCRdb's version contains in-frame clones alone and is incomplete. The sample yields 140,000 to 150,000 clones, 85% to 90% seen once. Sequencing was done on a sample of peripheral blood. The receptors were sampled from a man between 60 and 75 years old with active or convalescent COVID-19.

The CDR3 reads CASSHIGAQNAQHF. Here the CDR3 DNA reads TGTGCCAGTAGCCATATAGGGGCCCAAAATGCCCAGCATTTT. The chain is built from TRBV19 and TRBJ1-5; perhaps TRBD1 as D (5 bases). Trimming stripped 6 bases from V and 11 bases from J, with 20 bases between. CDR3 length: 14 residues. Looked up from germline, CDR1 is LNHDA and CDR2 is SQIVND (reference sequence).

The CDR3 DNA sequence: TGTGCCAGCAGTTTATTCGGACAGGGAACCTACGAGCAGTACTTC. Translated: CASSLFGQGTYEQYF. This sequence joins TRBV28 and TRBJ2-7, with 8 bases that match TRBD1. Germline assignment: CDR1 MDHEN and CDR2 SYDVKM. The CDR3 loop spans 15 amino acids. The V gene end was trimmed by 1 base and the J gene end by 2 bases; junction bases not matched to a gene: 4. Variable domain in full (rest from reference TRBV28 and TRBJ2-7): DVKVTQSSRYLVKRTGEKVFLECVQDMDHENMFWYRQDPGLGLRLIYFSYDVKMKEKGDIPEGYSVSREKKERFSLILESASTNQTSMYLCASSLFGQGTYEQYFGPGTRLTVT.

V is TRBV5-1 and J is TRBJ1-2, with no clear D. V was clipped by 2 bases and J by 4 bases, with 9 bases between them. CDR3 length: 13 residues. The germline CDR1 and CDR2 sequences are SGHRS and YFSETQ. The CDR3 here is CASSLRSPYGYTF. DNA of the CDR3: TGCGCCAGCAGCTTACGGAGTCCCTATGGCTACACCTTC. The full variable domain, its missing parts supplied by reference TRBV5-1 and TRBJ1-2, is KAGVTQTPRYLIKTRGQQVTLSCSPISGHRSVSWYQQTPGQGLQFLFEYFSETQRNKGNFPGRFSGRQFSNSRSEMNVSTLELGDSALYLCASSLRSPYGYTFGSGTRLTVV.

The chain joins TRBV5-4 to TRBJ2-5, with unresolved D. CDR1 is SGHNT, CDR2 YYREEE, per germline (reference sequence). There are 13 residues in the CDR3. V was pared by 4 bases and J by 2 bases, with 9 bases between. The CDR3 DNA sequence: TGTGCCAGCAGCACGGAGACTCAAGAGACCCAGTACTTC. As protein: CASSTETQETQYF.

The chain links TRBV10-3 to TRBJ1-5, with D tentatively TRBD1 (6 bases). The ends were cut back, 6 bases at V and 7 bases at J, with 13 bases in the middle. The length of the CDR3 is 13 residues. Germline lookup yields CDR1 ENHRY and CDR2 SYGVKD. The CDR3 region is CAIRAGEGQPQHF. The CDR3 nucleotides read TGTGCCATCAGAGCAGGGGAAGGACAGCCCCAGCATTTT.

This clone came up once. This chain joins TRBV5-1 and TRBJ2-7; TRBD1 matches 7 bases. There are 13 residues in the CDR3. CDR1 and CDR2 (germline): SGHRS, YFSETQ. The V and J ends lost 2 bases and 2 bases, in that order; junction bases with no gene match: 1. The CDR3 spells CASSLQGTYEQYF. The CDR3 DNA is TGCGCCAGCAGCTTACAGGGGACCTACGAGCAGTACTTC.

This clone was seen a few times. The chain recombines TRBV7-9 with TRBJ2-2; TRBD1 agrees at 12 bases. V gave up 5 bases and J gave up 3 bases; unmatched junction bases: 4. In germline, CDR1 is SEHNR, CDR2 FQNEAQ (reference sequence). This CDR3 comprises 16 residues. CDR3 sequence: CASSNRDRGHTGELFF. CDR3 DNA sequence: TGTGCCAGCAGCAACCGGGACAGGGGGCACACCGGGGAGCTGTTTTTT.

As DNA, the CDR3 is TGTGCCAGCATGCCGGGGGCGCAGCTAGCGGACACTGAAGCTTTCTTT. The encoded protein is CASMPGAQLADTEAFF. The J gene is TRBJ1-1, the V gene TRBV6-6; D possibly corresponds to TRBD1 (6 bases). Germline V gene lookup returns CDR1 MNHNY and CDR2 SVGAGI (reference sequence). With 7 bases removed from V and 3 bases from J, the gap between germline ends came to 21 bases. The CDR3 length is 16 residues.

The chain combines TRBV7-9 with TRBJ1-6; 7 nucleotides line up with TRBD1. CDR3 length: 17 residues. Trimming cost V 4 bases and J 0 bases; bases outside gene matches: 6. CDR1 is SEHNR and CDR2 is FQNEAQ in the germline V gene (reference sequence). The DNA of the CDR3 is TGTGCCAGCAGCTCTATCAGGGGGAGCTCCTATAATTCACCCCTCCACTTT. As protein: CASSSIRGSSYNSPLHF. The whole variable domain, remainder taken from reference TRBV7-9 and TRBJ1-6, is DTGVSQNPRHKITKRGQNVTFRCDPISEHNRLYWYRQTLGQGPEFLTYFQNEAQLEKSRLLSDRFSAERPKGSFSTLEIQRTEQGDSAMYLCASSSIRGSSYNSPLHFGNGTRLTVT.

The rearrangement links TRBV29-1 to TRBJ2-5; tentatively, D is TRBD1 (5 bases). V was clipped by 6 bases and J by 5 bases, with 10 bases between them. This CDR3 has 11 amino acids. CDR1 SQVTM and CDR2 ANQGSEA come from the germline V gene. The CDR3 DNA is TGCAGCGTGGGGCCAAAGGAGACCCAGTACTTC. It yields the protein CSVGPKETQYF.

This clone was recorded once. CDR3 loop: CASSLASIQQGQPQHF. The CDR3 nucleotides are TGTGCCAGCAGCTTGGCCTCTATACAGCAGGGACAGCCCCAGCATTTT. V is TRBV5-5 and J is TRBJ1-5; tentative D call: TRBD1 (5 bases). Germline V CDR1 and CDR2: SGHKS, YYEKEE (reference sequence). This CDR3 is 16 amino acids long. V shed 0 bases and J shed 7 bases, with 17 bases lying between them.

The V and J genes are TRBV6-4 and TRBJ2-3; D remains ambiguous. The germline gives CDR1 MRHNA, CDR2 SNTAGT. Trimming took 4 bases from V and 2 from J, leaving 10 bases between them. There are 14 residues in the CDR3. The CDR3: CASSGAPFTDTQYF. The CDR3 DNA reads TGTGCCAGCAGTGGCGCGCCCTTCACAGATACGCAGTATTTT.

J is TRBJ2-5 and V is TRBV29-1, with TRBD1 as a possible D gene (6 bases). Trimming took off 6 bases at V and 2 bases at J, with 25 bases between the two ends. The CDR3 length is 17 residues. The V gene's germline CDR1 is SQVTM and CDR2 ANQGSEA. CDR3 nucleotides: TGCAGCGTCGCCCAGATTTGGGGCAGGCAGGGGCAAGAGACCCAGTACTTC. Translating it yields CSVAQIWGRQGQETQYF.

The count of this clone is one. This specimen includes other DNA sequences encoding the same CDR3. The CDR3 DNA reads as TGTGCCAGCAGCTCCACTTACGAGCAGTACTTC. It codes for CASSSTYEQYF. The genes are TRBV6-5 and TRBJ2-7, with D uncertain. Trimming removed 6 bases at V and 4 bases at J, with 7 bases between. Germline V gene sequence: CDR1 MNHEY, CDR2 SVGAGI. This CDR3 spans 11 amino acids.

The CDR3 nucleotides read TGTGCCAGCAGCCAAGGGACAGACGAAAAACTGTTTTTT. This gives the protein CASSQGTDEKLFF. This chain links TRBV11-2 with TRBJ1-4, with TRBD1 identical over 7 bases. This CDR3 comprises 13 residues. Germline CDR1 is SGHAT and CDR2 is FQNNGV. The trim removed 5 bases at V and 8 bases at J, leaving 5 bases unmatched.

The chain employs TRBV11-1 and TRBJ1-6, with 10 bases that match TRBD1. This CDR3 contains 15 residues. Germline trimming cut 3 bases from V and 8 bases from J; bases unmatched to any gene: 4. CDR1 and CDR2 (germline): SGHAT, FQDESV (reference sequence). CDR3 residues: CASSFSGTGDSPLHF. The CDR3 region has the DNA TGTGCCAGCAGCTTCTCAGGGACAGGGGATTCACCCCTCCACTTT.

This clone was found once. This rearrangement joins TRBV7-2 to TRBJ2-6, with D perhaps TRBD2 (7 bases). Germline V gene lookup returns CDR1 SGHTA and CDR2 FQGNSA. V was trimmed by 3 bases and J by 0 bases, leaving 12 bases between them. This CDR3 comprises 17 residues. This CDR3 reads CASSLWGGGSGANVLTF. The CDR3 bases are TGTGCCAGCAGCTTGTGGGGGGGCGGCTCTGGGGCCAACGTCCTGACTTTC.

This chain links TRBV9 with TRBJ1-2; D is unresolved. From germline, CDR1 is SGDLS and CDR2 YYNGEE. This CDR3 comprises 15 residues. Trimming took off 4 bases at V and 8 bases at J, with 21 bases between the two ends. The CDR3 region is CASSRSSGYRYGYTF. The DNA for the CDR3 is TGTGCCAGCAGCAGAAGCTCGGGTTATCGGTACGGCTACACCTTC.

The chain couples TRBV5-1 to TRBJ2-1; TRBD2 matches 10 bases. Germline lookup yields CDR1 SGHRS and CDR2 YFSETQ. The J segment lost 6 bases and the V segment lost 4 bases, leaving 7 bases of the junction unmatched. This CDR3 spans 15 amino acids. The CDR3 DNA sequence: TGCGCCAGCAGCCGCCTAGCGGGGGCTTTCAATGAGCAGTTCTTC. It codes for CASSRLAGAFNEQFF.

This chain links TRBV28 with TRBJ2-1; D is unclear. The V gene lost 1 base and the J gene lost 15 bases, with 28 bases spanning the gap. This CDR3 comprises 17 residues. Germline V lookup: CDR1 MDHEN, CDR2 SYDVKM. The CDR3 DNA is TGTGCCAGCAGTTTATTGGTGAGTCACGTGAGTGGAGAGAAGCCGTTCTTC. Amino acids: CASSLLVSHVSGEKPFF.

This clone has at least ten counts. The J gene is TRBJ1-6, the V gene TRBV6-5; 7 nucleotides align to TRBD1. The germline V gene has CDR1 MNHEY and CDR2 SVGAGI. The trim removed 4 bases at V and 9 bases at J, leaving 3 bases unmatched. The CDR3 contains 13 residues. CDR3 protein: CASSSDRPSPLHF. CDR3 nucleotides: TGTGCCAGCAGTTCGGACAGGCCTTCACCCCTCCACTTT.